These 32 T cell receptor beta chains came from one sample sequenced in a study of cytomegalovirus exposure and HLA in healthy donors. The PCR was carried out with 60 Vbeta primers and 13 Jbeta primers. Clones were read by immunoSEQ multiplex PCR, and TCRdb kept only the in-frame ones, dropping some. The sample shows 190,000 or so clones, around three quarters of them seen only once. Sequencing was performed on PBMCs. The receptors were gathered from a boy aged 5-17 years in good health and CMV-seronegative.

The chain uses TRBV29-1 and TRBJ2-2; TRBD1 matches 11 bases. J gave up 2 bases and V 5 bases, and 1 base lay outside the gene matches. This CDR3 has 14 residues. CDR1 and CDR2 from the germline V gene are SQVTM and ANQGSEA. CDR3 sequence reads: CSVRTGGNTGELFF. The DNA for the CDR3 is TGCAGCGTTAGGACAGGGGGCAACACCGGGGAGCTGTTTTTT.

Here the CDR3 DNA reads TGTGCCATCCAGGGGGGCACGGACACTGAAGCTTTCTTT. It specifies CAIQGGTDTEAFF. The chain recombines TRBV10-3 with TRBJ1-1; 7 bases align to TRBD1. Per germline, CDR1 ENHRY and CDR2 SYGVKD. The CDR3 runs 13 residues. The V gene end was trimmed by 8 bases and the J gene end by 3 bases; junction bases not matched to a gene: 6.

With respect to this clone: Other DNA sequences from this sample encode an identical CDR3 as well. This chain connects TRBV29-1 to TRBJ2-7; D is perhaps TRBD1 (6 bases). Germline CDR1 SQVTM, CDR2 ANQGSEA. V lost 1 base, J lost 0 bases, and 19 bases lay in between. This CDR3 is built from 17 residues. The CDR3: CSVEGQPPGHNSYEQYF. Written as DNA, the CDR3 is TGCAGCGTTGAAGGCCAACCCCCGGGACATAACTCCTACGAGCAGTACTTC.

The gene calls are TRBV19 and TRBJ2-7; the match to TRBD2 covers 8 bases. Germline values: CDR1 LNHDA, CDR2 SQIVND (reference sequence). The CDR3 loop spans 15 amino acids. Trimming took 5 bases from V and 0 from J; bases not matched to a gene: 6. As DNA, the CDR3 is TGTGCCAGTAGTGTTGGACTAGCACCCTCCTACGAGCAGTACTTC. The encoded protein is CASSVGLAPSYEQYF.

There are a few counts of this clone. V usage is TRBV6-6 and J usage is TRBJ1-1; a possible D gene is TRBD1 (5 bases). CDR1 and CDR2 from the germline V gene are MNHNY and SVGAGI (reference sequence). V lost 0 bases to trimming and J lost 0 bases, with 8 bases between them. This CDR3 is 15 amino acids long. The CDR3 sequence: CASSYSTAVNTEAFF. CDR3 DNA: TGTGCCAGCAGTTACTCGACAGCCGTGAACACTGAAGCTTTCTTT.

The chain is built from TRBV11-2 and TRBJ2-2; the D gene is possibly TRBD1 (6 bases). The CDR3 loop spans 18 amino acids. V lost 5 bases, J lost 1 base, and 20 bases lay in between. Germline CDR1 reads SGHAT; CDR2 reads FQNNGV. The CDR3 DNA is TGTGCCAGCAGCGCCCGACAGGTTAATACAAAGAACACCGGGGAGCTGTTTTTT. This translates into CASSARQVNTKNTGELFF.

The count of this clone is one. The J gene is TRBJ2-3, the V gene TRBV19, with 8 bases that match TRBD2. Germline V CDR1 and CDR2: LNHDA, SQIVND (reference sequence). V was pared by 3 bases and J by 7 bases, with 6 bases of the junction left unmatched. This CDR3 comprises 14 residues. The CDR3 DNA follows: TGTGCCAGTAGTATCGCGGGAGGCCCATATACGCAGTATTTT. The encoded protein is CASSIAGGPYTQYF.

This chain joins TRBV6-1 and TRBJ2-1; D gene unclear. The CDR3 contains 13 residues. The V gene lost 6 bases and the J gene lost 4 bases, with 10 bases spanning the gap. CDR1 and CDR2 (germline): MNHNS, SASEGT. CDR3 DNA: TGTGCCAGCAGGATAACTATGTACAATGAGCAGTTCTTC. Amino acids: CASRITMYNEQFF.

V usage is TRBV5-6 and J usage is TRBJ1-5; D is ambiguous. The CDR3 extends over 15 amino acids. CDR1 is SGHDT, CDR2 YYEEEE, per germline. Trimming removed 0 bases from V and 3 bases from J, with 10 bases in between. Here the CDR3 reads CASSLDRQNNQPQHF. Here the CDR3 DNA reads TGTGCCAGCAGCTTGGATCGCCAGAACAATCAGCCCCAGCATTTT.

The CDR3 sequence is CASSLPESSGNTIYF. CDR3 bases: TGCGCCAGCAGCTTGCCCGAGAGCTCTGGAAACACCATATATTTT. The chain uses TRBV5-1 and TRBJ1-3; no firm D call. V lost 1 base to trimming and J lost 0 bases, with 8 bases between them. This CDR3 spans 15 amino acids. Germline values: CDR1 SGHRS, CDR2 YFSETQ.

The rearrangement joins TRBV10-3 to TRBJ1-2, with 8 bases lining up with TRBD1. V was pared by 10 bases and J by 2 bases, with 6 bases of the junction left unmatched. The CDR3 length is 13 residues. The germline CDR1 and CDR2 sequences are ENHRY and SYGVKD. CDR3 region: CATGQGKNYGYTF. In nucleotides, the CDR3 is TGTGCCACCGGACAGGGAAAGAACTATGGCTACACCTTC.

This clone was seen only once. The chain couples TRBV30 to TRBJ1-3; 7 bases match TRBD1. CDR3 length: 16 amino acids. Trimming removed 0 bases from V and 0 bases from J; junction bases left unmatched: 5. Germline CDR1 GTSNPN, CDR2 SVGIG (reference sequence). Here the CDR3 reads CAWSVGRTGSGNTIYF. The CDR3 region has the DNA TGTGCCTGGAGTGTAGGAAGGACAGGCTCTGGAAACACCATATATTTT. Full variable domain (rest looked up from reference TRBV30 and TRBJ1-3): SQTIHQWPATLVQPVGSPLSLECTVEGTSNPNLYWYRQAAGRGLQLLFYSVGIGQISSEVPQNLSASRPQDRQFILSSKKLLLSDSGFYLCAWSVGRTGSGNTIYFGEGSWLTVV.

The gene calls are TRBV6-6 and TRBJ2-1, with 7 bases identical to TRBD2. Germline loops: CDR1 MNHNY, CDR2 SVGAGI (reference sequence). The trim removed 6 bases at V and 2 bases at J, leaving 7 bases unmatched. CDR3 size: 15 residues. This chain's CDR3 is CASSQTSQTYNEQFF. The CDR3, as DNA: TGTGCCAGCAGCCAGACTAGCCAGACCTACAATGAGCAGTTCTTC.

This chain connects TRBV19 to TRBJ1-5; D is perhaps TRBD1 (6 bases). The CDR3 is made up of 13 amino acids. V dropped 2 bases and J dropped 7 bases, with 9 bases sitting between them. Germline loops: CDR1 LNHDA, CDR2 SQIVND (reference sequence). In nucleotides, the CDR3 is TGTGCCAGTAGTATAACAGGGAACCAGCCCCAGCATTTT. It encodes CASSITGNQPQHF.

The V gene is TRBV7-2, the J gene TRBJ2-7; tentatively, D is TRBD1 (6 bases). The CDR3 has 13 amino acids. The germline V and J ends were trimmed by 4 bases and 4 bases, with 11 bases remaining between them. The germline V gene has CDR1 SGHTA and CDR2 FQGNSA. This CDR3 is CASSSPDRYEQYF. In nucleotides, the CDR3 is TGTGCCAGCAGCTCCCCGGACAGATACGAGCAGTACTTC.

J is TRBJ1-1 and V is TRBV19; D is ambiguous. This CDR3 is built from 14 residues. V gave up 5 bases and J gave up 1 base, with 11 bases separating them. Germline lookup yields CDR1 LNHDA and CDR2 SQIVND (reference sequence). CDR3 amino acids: CASSGSWRNTEAFF. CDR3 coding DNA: TGTGCCAGTAGTGGGTCCTGGAGGAACACTGAAGCTTTCTTT.

The DNA for the CDR3 is TGTGCCAGCAGCTTGGCAGGGGTACAAGAGACCCAGTACTTC. Protein: CASSLAGVQETQYF. The chain joins TRBV5-5 to TRBJ2-5; the D gene is possibly TRBD1 (6 bases). Trimming shortened V by 0 bases and J by 2 bases, and 8 bases separated the two germline ends. Germline values: CDR1 SGHKS, CDR2 YYEKEE (reference sequence). The CDR3 sequence is 14 residues long.

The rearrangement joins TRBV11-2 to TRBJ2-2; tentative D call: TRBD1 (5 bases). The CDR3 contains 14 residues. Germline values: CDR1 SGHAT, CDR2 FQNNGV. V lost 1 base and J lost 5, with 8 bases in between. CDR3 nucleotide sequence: TGTGCCAGCAGCTTAGGTGCAGGGACCGGGGAGCTGTTTTTT. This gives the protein CASSLGAGTGELFF.

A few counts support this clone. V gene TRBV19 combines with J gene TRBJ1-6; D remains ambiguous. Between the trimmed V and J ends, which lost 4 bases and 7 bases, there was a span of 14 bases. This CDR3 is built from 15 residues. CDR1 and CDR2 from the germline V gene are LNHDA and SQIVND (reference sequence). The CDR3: CASSKALSRNSPLHF. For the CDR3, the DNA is TGTGCCAGTAGTAAGGCGCTCTCGAGGAATTCACCCCTCCACTTT.

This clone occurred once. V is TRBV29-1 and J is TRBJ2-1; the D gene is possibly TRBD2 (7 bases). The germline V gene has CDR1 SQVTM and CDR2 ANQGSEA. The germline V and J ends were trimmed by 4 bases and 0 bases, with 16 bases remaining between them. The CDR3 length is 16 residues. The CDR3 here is CSVVRLADSSYNEQFF. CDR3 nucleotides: TGCAGCGTTGTACGGCTAGCGGACAGCTCCTACAATGAGCAGTTCTTC.

The CDR3 sequence is CASSSSTPPEAFF. The DNA for the CDR3 is TGTGCCAGCAGCTCTTCGACACCCCCTGAAGCTTTCTTT. V gene TRBV7-2 combines with J gene TRBJ1-1; D remains unclear. The CDR3 is made up of 13 amino acids. The V gene's germline CDR1 is SGHTA and CDR2 FQGNSA. Trimming shortened V by 4 bases and J by 6 bases, and 12 bases separated the two germline ends.

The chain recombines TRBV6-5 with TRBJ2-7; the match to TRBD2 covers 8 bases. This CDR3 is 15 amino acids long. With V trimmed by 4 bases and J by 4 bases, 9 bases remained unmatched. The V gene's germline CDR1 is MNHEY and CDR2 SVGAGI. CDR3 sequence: CASSSLAGGRYEQYF. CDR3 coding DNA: TGTGCCAGCAGTTCCTTGGCGGGGGGCCGTTACGAGCAGTACTTC.

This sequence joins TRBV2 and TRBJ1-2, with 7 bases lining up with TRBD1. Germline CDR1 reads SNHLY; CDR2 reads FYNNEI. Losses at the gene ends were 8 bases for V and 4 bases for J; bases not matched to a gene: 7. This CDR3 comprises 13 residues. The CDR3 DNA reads TGTGCCAGCTCCCAGGGGACAGCCTATGGCTACACCTTC. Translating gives CASSQGTAYGYTF. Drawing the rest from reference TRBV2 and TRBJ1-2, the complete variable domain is EPEVTQTPSHQVTQMGQEVILRCVPISNHLYFYWYRQILGQKVEFLVSFYNNEISEKSEIFDDQFSVERPDGSNFTLKIRSTKLEDSAMYFCASSQGTAYGYTFGSGTRLTVV.

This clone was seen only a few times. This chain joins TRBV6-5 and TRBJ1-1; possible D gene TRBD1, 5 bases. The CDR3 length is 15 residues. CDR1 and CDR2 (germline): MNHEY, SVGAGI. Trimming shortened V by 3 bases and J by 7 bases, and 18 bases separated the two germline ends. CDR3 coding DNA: TGTGCCAGCAGTTATTATCCGACAGCGGGATTTGAAGCTTTCTTT. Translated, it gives CASSYYPTAGFEAFF.

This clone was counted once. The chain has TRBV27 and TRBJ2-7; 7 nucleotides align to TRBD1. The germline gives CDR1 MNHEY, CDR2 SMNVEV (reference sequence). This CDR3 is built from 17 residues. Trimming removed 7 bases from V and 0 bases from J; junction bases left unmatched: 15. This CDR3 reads CASTPLDRVISSYEQYF. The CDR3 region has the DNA TGTGCCAGCACCCCTCTTGACAGGGTTATTTCCTCCTACGAGCAGTACTTC.

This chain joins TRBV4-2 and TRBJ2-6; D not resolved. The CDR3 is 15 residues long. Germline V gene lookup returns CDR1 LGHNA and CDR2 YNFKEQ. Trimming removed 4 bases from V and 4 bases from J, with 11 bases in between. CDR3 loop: CASSLINTGANVLTF. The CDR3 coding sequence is TGTGCCAGCAGCCTTATTAATACAGGGGCCAACGTCCTGACTTTC.

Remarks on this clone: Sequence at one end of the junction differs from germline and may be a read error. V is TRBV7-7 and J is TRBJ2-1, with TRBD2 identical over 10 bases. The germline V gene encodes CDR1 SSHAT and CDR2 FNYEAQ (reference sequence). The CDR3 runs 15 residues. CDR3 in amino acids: CASSRLAGAMGEQFF. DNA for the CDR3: TGTGCTAGCAGCCGGCTAGCGGGAGCCATGGGAGAGCAGTTCTTC. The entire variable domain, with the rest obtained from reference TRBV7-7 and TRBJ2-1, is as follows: GAGVSQSPRYKVTKRGQDVTLRCDPISSHATLYWYQQALGQGPEFLTYFNYEAQPDKSGLPSDRFSAERPEGSISTLTIQRTEQRDSAMYRCASSRLAGAMGEQFFGPGTRLTVL.

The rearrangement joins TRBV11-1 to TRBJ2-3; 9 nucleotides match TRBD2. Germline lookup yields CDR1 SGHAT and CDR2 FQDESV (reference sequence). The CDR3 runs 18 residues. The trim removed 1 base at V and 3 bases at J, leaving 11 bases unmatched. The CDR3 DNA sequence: TGTGCCAGCAGCTTAGGTCGGGAGGGACTAGCTAGTACAGATACGCAGTATTTT. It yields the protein CASSLGREGLASTDTQYF.

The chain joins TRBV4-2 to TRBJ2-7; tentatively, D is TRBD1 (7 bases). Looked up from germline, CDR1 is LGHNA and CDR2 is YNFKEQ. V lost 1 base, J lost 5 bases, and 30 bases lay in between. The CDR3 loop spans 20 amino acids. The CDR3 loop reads CASSQGRRGPETTPRHEQYF. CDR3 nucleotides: TGTGCCAGCAGCCAAGGAAGGAGGGGGCCAGAGACCACGCCAAGGCACGAGCAGTACTTC.

The CDR3 DNA sequence: TGTGCCAGCAGCCAAGATTTGGGGAGTCAGTACACTGAAGCTTTCTTT. Translation gives CASSQDLGSQYTEAFF. The V and J genes are TRBV4-2 and TRBJ1-1, with unresolved D. The CDR3 is made up of 16 amino acids. The germline V and J ends were trimmed by 0 bases and 3 bases, with 14 bases remaining between them. Germline loops: CDR1 LGHNA, CDR2 YNFKEQ.

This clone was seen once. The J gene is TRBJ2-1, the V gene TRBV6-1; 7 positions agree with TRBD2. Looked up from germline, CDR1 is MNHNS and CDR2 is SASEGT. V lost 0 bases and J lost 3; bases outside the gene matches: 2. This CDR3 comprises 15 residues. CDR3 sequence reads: CASSEASGRYNEQFF. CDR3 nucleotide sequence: TGTGCCAGCAGTGAAGCTAGCGGGCGCTACAATGAGCAGTTCTTC.

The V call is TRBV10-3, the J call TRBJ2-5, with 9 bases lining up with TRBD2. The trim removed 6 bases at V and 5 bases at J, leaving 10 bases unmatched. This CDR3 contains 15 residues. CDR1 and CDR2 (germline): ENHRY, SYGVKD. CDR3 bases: TGTGCCATCAGGAGGGTCGCGGGAGGGCCGGAGACCCAGTACTTC. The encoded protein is CAIRRVAGGPETQYF.